This T cell receptor beta chain was profiled in a study of tumor-infiltrating lymphocytes in primary liver carcinoma. Turning to the study itself: Samples yielded about 3.5 to 7.5 million productive TCRbeta reads, similar across tissue types.

It was from about 19-30 mg of unsorted bulk tissue that RNA and DNA were co-extracted. A remark on this clonotype: Sequence at one end of the junction differs from germline and may be a read error.

A primer matching the constant region was used to make TCR beta cDNA from approximately 0.55 ug of total RNA. What produced the TCR beta libraries was three nested multiplex PCR rounds using slightly modified ARM-PCR. TCRdb re-derived calls from the multiplex PCR reads in MiXCR, one entry per CDR3 protein. The repertoire holds more than 20,000 distinct CDR3 sequences, with 80% as singletons. The TCR sequence derives from a woman in her 30s with primary liver carcinoma and hepatitis B virus infection. The sequencing input was liver tumor tissue from sampling region 2. Subset in this sample: tumor region T2, inferior pole.

CDR3 loop: CASSSRDSVHQETQYF. The CDR3 DNA reads TGTGCCAGCAGCTCCCGGGACTCGGTCCACCAGGAGACCCAGTACTTC. This chain joins TRBV11-2 and TRBJ2-5; D is possibly TRBD2 (6 bases). Germline CDR1 and CDR2: SGHAT and FQNNGV. CDR3 length: 16 amino acids.